The entry below gives a single TCR beta chain sequence along with its context. What it recognizes is unknown. V lost 5 bases to trimming and J lost 3 bases, with 14 bases between them. The length of the CDR3 is 15 residues. Germline V gene data show CDR1 as SEHNR and CDR2 as FQNEAQ (reference sequence). In the PCR, 60 Vbeta and 13 Jbeta primers were used. Data came from immunoSEQ multiplex PCR; TCRdb stores just in-frame clones and leaves some out. The sample has some 140,000 clones, around 79% seen once. This specimen comes from a study of cytomegalovirus exposure and HLA in healthy donors. Whole-study findings and limits: In a later analysis, specific HLA alleles were associated with approximately 17,000 TCR beta sequences at a 0.05 false discovery rate.

The receptor's source is a man younger than 30 in good health and CMV-seronegative. The source material was PBMCs. V usage is TRBV7-9 and J usage is TRBJ1-5, with a weak D call TRBD1 (5 bases). The CDR3 DNA sequence: TGTGCCAGCAGCCCTGGGGCAGAGGCCAATCAGCCCCAGCATTTT. Protein sequence: CASSPGAEANQPQHF.